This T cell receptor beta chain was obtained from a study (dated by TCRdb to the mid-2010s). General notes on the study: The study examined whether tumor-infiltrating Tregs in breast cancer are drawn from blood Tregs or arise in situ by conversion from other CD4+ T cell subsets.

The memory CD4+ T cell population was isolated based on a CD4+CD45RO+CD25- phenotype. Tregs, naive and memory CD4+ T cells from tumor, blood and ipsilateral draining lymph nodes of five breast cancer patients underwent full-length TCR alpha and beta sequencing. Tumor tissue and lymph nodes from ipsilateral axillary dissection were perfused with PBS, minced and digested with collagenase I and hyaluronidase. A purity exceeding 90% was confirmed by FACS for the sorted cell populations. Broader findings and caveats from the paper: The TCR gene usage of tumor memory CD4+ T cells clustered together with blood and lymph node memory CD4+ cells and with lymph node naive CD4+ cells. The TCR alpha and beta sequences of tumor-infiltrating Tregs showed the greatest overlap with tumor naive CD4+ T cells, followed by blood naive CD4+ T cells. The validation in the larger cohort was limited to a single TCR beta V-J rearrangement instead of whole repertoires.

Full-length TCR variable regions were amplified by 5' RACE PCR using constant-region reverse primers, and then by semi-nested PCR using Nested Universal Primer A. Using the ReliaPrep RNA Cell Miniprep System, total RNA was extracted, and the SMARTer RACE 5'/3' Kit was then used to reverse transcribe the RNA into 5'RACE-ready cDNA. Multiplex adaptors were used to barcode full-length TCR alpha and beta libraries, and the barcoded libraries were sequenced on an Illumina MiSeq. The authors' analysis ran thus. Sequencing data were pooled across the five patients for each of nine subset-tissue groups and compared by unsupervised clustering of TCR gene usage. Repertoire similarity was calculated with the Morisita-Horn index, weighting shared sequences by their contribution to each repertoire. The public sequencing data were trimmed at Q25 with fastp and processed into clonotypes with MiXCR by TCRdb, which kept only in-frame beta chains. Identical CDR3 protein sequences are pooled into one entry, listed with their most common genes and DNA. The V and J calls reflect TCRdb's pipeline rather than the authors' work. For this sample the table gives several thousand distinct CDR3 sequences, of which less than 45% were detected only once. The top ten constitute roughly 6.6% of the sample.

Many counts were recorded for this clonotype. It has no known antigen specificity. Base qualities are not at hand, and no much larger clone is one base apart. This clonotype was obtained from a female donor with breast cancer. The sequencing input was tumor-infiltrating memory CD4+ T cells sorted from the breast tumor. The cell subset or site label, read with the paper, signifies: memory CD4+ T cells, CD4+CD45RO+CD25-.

The sequenced DNA is TGCGCCAGCAGCCACGGGGGCACAGATACGCAGTATTTT. This gives the protein CASSHGGTDTQYF. The chain uses TRBV4-3 and TRBJ2-3; D gene: possibly TRBD2, on 5 matching bases. CDR1 and CDR2, looked up from the germline V gene, are LGHNA and YSLEER. V loses 3 bases of germline sequence and J loses 1 base, and the interval between the two ends is 5 bases. The CDR3 spans 13 residues, from the cysteine through the phenylalanine. Only the CDR3 part of the read is kept: 39 bases, read in frame from the first base.